This record concerns one T cell receptor (beta chain) sequence. Some clones are missing from TCRdb's copy, which holds only in-frame ones; the method was immunoSEQ multiplex PCR. This sample has 75,000 to 95,000 clones; over 75% occur once, and the top ten carry roughly 0.38%. The germline gives CDR1 SGHDT, CDR2 YYEEEE. The CDR3 runs 13 residues. Trimming shortened V by 3 bases and J by 4 bases, and 7 bases separated the two germline ends. This entry comes from a study of technical replicates of blood from a few donors. This sequence was found in a human donor in good health. Sequenced input: T cells isolated from PBMCs. The chain uses TRBV5-6 and TRBJ2-2, with D possibly matching TRBD1 (6 bases). In DNA form, the CDR3 reads TGTGCCAGCAGCTGGGACACCACCGGGGAGCTGTTTTTT. This codes for CASSWDTTGELFF. Together with reference TRBV5-6 and TRBJ2-2, the CDR3 gives the full variable domain: DAGVTQSPTHLIKTRGQQVTLRCSPKSGHDTVSWYQQALGQGPQFIFQYYEEEERQRGNFPDRFSGHQFPNYSSELNVNALLLGDSALYLCASSWDTTGELFFGEGSRLTVL.